This T cell receptor beta chain was observed in a study of blood T cells in healthy people across ages (dated by TCRdb to the mid-2010s). Study-wide context: In model experiments, template switching captured about one uniquely barcoded TCR beta cDNA molecule for every two T cells. To track age-related changes in TCR beta repertoire diversity, the study relied on deep sequencing normalized with unique cDNA molecular identifiers. Donors were grouped into four age groups: young (average approximately 15 years), middle-aged (39), aged (around 60) and long-lived (over 80). The study analyzed two additional independent replicas of 1 million unique cDNA reads from the same blood draw for two donors, one aged 18 to 29 and one aged 80 or older. The study at large found these results: Total diversity estimates from one million sequenced T cells were considered lower bounds and underestimates. Observed TCR beta diversity correlated strongly with the percentage of naive T cells measured by flow cytometry. Bulk unsorted PBMC profiling prevented conclusive comparison of naive and antigen-experienced compartments. Compared with the aged group, the long-lived group had more naive CD4+ T cells, fewer expanded clones and increased TCR diversity, suggesting age selection. As age increased, observed TCR beta diversity per million T cells dropped in a roughly linear way, and a significant reduction was already evident by age roughly 36. Because the CMV infection status of the donors was unknown, age-related changes in expanded clonotypes may potentially have been confounded.

From the cysteine through the phenylalanine, the CDR3 covers 14 amino acids. The read is trimmed to its CDR3 DNA, 42 bases read in frame from base 1. CDR1 and CDR2 are drawn from the germline V gene: LGHNA, YSLEER. Donors were 30 to 45 systemically healthy Caucasian individuals from Russia aged about 6 to 100 years. Approximately 9.7 milliliters of peripheral blood were drawn from each donor into EDTA-treated Vacutainer tubes. Ficoll-Paque density-gradient centrifugation was used to isolate PBMCs, with at least 6 million per sample. Trizol reagent was used to extract total RNA from PBMCs, with at least 6 micrograms per sample. Naive CD45RAhigh/CD27high T cell percentages were measured by flow cytometry on a PBMC aliquot from every donor. This clonotype has more than one count but fewer than ten. Its antigen is not yet known. No much larger clonotype is one base removed from it; base qualities were not supplied.

Library construction relied on 5' RACE. The listed sequencing device is Illumina HiSeq 2500. The second PCR ran for about 7 to 11 cycles and used a J-beta primer mix along with a sample-barcoded 5' primer. Each TCR beta cDNA molecule received a unique molecular identifier from a template-switch 5' adaptor carrying 12 random nucleotides. Each sample yielded at least 3 million CDR3-containing paired-end reads. First-strand cDNA synthesis was performed from all RNA using the Mint cDNA synthesis kit, with priming by a TRBC-specific oligonucleotide. After uracil-DNA glycosylase treatment, a first 18-cycle PCR used universal primers M1SS and BC2_uni_R on all cDNA. Turning to the authors' computational methods: For normalization, 1 million high-quality reads, each with a distinct molecular identifier, were randomly selected from each sample. Reads with shared molecular identifiers were discarded instead of being binned into consensus sequences. CDR3 identification, clonotype clustering and error correction used MiTCR with a Q25 quality threshold and the strictest error-elimination algorithm. A nonparametric unseen species model using Euler transformation provided a lower-bound estimate of total TCR beta diversity. The public reads were reprocessed in TCRdb via fastp at Q25 and MiXCR, keeping in-frame beta chains. For every CDR3 protein sequence, its rows merge into one entry that carries the most common genes and DNA. These V and J calls rely on TCRdb rather than the paper's analysis. The sample records around 820,000 distinct CDR3 sequences, 25% of which are singletons. The top ten constitute 3.7% of the sample.

The sample was also linked to a second study, of T cells of mothers and their children. In that second paper, the authors write: Nine systemically healthy Caucasian individuals, comprising three mothers and their six children, were included as donors. cDNA synthesis used all of the extracted RNA, with 1.5 ug of RNA in each 15 ul reaction. In the second PCR, sample barcodes and 2-4 random nucleotides were introduced via the M1S primer. Over 8 million TCR beta CDR3 reads were obtained for each mother, and approximately 3.2 million reads were obtained for each child. Thymic selection similarly shapes TCR recombination output in related and unrelated pairs, with minor effect from inherited differences. Related mother-child pairs always showed normalized repertoire overlap that was slightly higher than in unrelated mother-child pairs, though the difference was never significant. No persistent microchimeric T cell clones were detected, at a sensitivity of around 97 clones per million clonotypes. In the study, deep NGS was used to compare the TCR beta repertoires of mothers and children, and features distinguishing related mother-child pairs from unrelated individuals were sought. Mothers averaged around 40 +/- 4 years of age and children averaged 11 +/- 4 years. Libraries were sequenced on Illumina HiSeq 2000 with 100+100 nt paired-end reads after adapter ligation with NEBNext reagents. Mother and child libraries were prepared a month apart and sequenced in separate runs to prevent cross-contamination. For each donor, between about 500,000 and 2,200,000 distinct TCR beta clonotypes were identified. Naive TCR beta clonotypes were estimated from low-frequency clonotypes matched to each donor's FACS-determined naive share, without sorting.

Material: blood. The sequence joins TRBV4-3 to TRBJ2-1, with the D assignment possibly TRBD1 or TRBD2, given 7 matching bases for each. The end of the DNA aligns better with TRBJ2-5, so the J call may be wrong. This receptor was identified in a boy aged 5 to 17 in good health. The sequenced DNA: TGCGCCAGCAGCCCTCAGGGGGGGCTCAGGACCCAGTACTTC. Translated, this gives CASSPQGGLRTQYF.